Presented here are 24 T cell receptor beta chains from one specimen sequenced in a study of T-cell memory formation after mild COVID-19. TCRdb analysed the 5' RACE reads with MiXCR anew, one entry per CDR3 protein. Of 350,000 to 500,000 distinct CDR3 sequences listed, more than 20% were seen once; the top ten hold around 13%. Sequenced material: PBMCs or a T cell subset sorted from them (not recorded which). All receptors derive from an adult woman who had mild COVID-19 (a few samples of this study predate the infection). Cell type and time point are not known.

There are a few counts of this clonotype. J is TRBJ2-7 and V is TRBV2; tentatively, D is TRBD1 (7 bases). Trimming removed 2 bases at V and 5 bases at J, with 16 bases between. Germline V lookup: CDR1 SNHLY, CDR2 FYNNEI. The CDR3 is 15 residues long. The CDR3 bases are TGTGCCAGCAGTGAATCCGACAGGGAGGTCGACGAGCAGTACTTC. Translation: CASSESDREVDEQYF. Drawing the rest from reference TRBV2 and TRBJ2-7, the complete variable domain is EPEVTQTPSHQVTQMGQEVILRCVPISNHLYFYWYRQILGQKVEFLVSFYNNEISEKSEIFDDQFSVERPDGSNFTLKIRSTKLEDSAMYFCASSESDREVDEQYFGPGTRLTVT.

This clonotype was seen a handful of times. This rearrangement joins TRBV27 to TRBJ2-7; 9 bases are shared with TRBD2. Trimming removed 0 bases from V and 1 base from J; junction bases left unmatched: 4. The CDR3 loop spans 16 amino acids. Germline V CDR1 and CDR2: MNHEY, SMNVEV (reference sequence). CDR3 bases: TGTGCCAGCAGTTTATCCGGGACTAGCCTTTCCTACGAGCAGTACTTC. It is translated as CASSLSGTSLSYEQYF.

This clonotype has just one count. CDR3 in DNA: TGTGCCAGTAGTATTTCTACCGGGACGGGGTCTACTGGCTACACCTTC. It specifies CASSISTGTGSTGYTF. This rearrangement joins TRBV19 to TRBJ1-2, with D possibly matching TRBD1 (5 bases). V shed 3 bases and J shed 7 bases, with 21 bases lying between them. The CDR3 loop spans 16 amino acids. Germline V lookup: CDR1 LNHDA, CDR2 SQIVND (reference sequence).

This clonotype was observed a few times. This chain joins TRBV6-5 and TRBJ2-7; D possibly corresponds to TRBD1 (6 bases). Trimming removed 5 bases from V and 6 bases from J, with 17 bases in between. Per germline, CDR1 MNHEY and CDR2 SVGAGI. The CDR3 totals 14 residues. The DNA for the CDR3 is TGTGCCAGCAGTGTGGGTTCGCAGGGGTCCGAGCAGTACTTC. As protein: CASSVGSQGSEQYF.

This clonotype was seen ten or more times. The chain uses TRBV7-9 and TRBJ1-2; D unresolved. The V gene's germline CDR1 is SEHNR and CDR2 FQNEAQ (reference sequence). Trimming took off 2 bases at V and 7 bases at J, with 14 bases between the two ends. The CDR3 extends over 14 amino acids. The CDR3 DNA reads TGTGCCAGCAGCTTACAGGAGCCTATAATTGGCTACACCTTC. Its translation: CASSLQEPIIGYTF.

This clonotype was seen more than once but under ten times. CDR3 protein: CASSFRGPAYNSPLHF. CDR3 sequence (DNA): TGTGCCAGCAGTTTCAGGGGGCCCGCTTATAATTCACCCCTCCACTTT. The chain carries TRBV27 and TRBJ1-6, with TRBD1 matching over 8 bases. V trimming: 3 bases; J trimming: 4 bases; junction bases outside the gene matches: 5. Germline V gene sequence: CDR1 MNHEY, CDR2 SMNVEV (reference sequence). This CDR3 region has 16 residues.

This clonotype was observed a few times. The CDR3 spells CASSLPRTNSLLEQYF. The CDR3 DNA is TGTGCCAGCAGTCTCCCAAGGACTAATTCTTTGCTCGAGCAGTACTTC. The J gene is TRBJ2-7, the V gene TRBV6-1, with TRBD2 as a possible D gene (6 bases). Per germline, CDR1 MNHNS and CDR2 SASEGT. With 5 bases removed from V and 6 bases from J, the gap between germline ends came to 23 bases. The CDR3 has 16 amino acids.

In its sample, this clonotype was seen many times. The chain couples TRBV5-1 to TRBJ2-2, with D possibly called TRBD1 or TRBD2 (5 bases each). V was pared by 0 bases and J by 0 bases, with 15 bases between. CDR1 is SGHRS, CDR2 YFSETQ, per germline. The CDR3 has 18 residues. CDR3 sequence: CASSLEAGWGSNTGELFF. CDR3 nucleotides: TGCGCCAGCAGCTTGGAGGCCGGCTGGGGGTCGAACACCGGGGAGCTGTTTTTT. Supplemented by reference TRBV5-1 and TRBJ2-2, the full variable domain reads KAGVTQTPRYLIKTRGQQVTLSCSPISGHRSVSWYQQTPGQGLQFLFEYFSETQRNKGNFPGRFSGRQFSNSRSEMNVSTLELGDSALYLCASSLEAGWGSNTGELFFGEGSRLTVL.

The chain joins TRBV9 to TRBJ1-1; 8 bases are shared with TRBD1. Trimming at V came to 7 bases and at J to 3 bases, leaving 5 bases not matched to a gene. Germline V lookup: CDR1 SGDLS, CDR2 YYNGEE. The CDR3 runs 13 residues. CDR3 loop: CASGTGVHTEAFF. CDR3 DNA: TGTGCCAGCGGGACAGGAGTTCACACTGAAGCTTTCTTT. The entire variable domain, with the rest obtained from reference TRBV9 and TRBJ1-1, is as follows: DSGVTQTPKHLITATGQRVTLRCSPRSGDLSVYWYQQSLDQGLQFLIQYYNGEERAKGNILERFSAQQFPDLHSELNLSSLELGDSALYFCASGTGVHTEAFFGQGTRLTVV.

The gene calls are TRBV7-3 and TRBJ2-1; the match to TRBD2 covers 9 bases. The V gene's germline CDR1 is SGHTA and CDR2 FQGTGA. This CDR3 is built from 15 residues. V was pared by 5 bases and J by 6 bases, with 8 bases of the junction left unmatched. The CDR3 here is CASSPAGGPFNEQFF. The CDR3 DNA sequence: TGTGCCAGCAGCCCTGCGGGGGGGCCTTTCAATGAGCAGTTCTTC.

This chain joins TRBV24-1 and TRBJ2-1, with TRBD2 identical over 11 bases. Germline trimming cut 6 bases from V and 7 bases from J; bases unmatched to any gene: 16. The germline CDR1 and CDR2 sequences are KGHDR and SFDVKD. The CDR3 is made up of 18 amino acids. The CDR3 DNA reads TGTGCCACCAGTTCGATTCTTTCTGGGACTAGCGGATTAAATGAGCAGTTCTTC. Protein: CATSSILSGTSGLNEQFF.

This clonotype has more than one count but fewer than ten. The V call is TRBV6-1, the J call TRBJ2-2; 12 bases line up with TRBD2. The junction had 6 bases not matched to a gene; V was cut back by 8 bases and J by 5 bases. CDR1 and CDR2 (germline): MNHNS, SASEGT. The CDR3 is 15 amino acids. CDR3 loop: CASSSGRARTGELFF. The CDR3 nucleotides read TGTGCCAGCTCTAGCGGGAGGGCCCGAACCGGGGAGCTGTTTTTT.

This chain uses TRBV7-9 with TRBJ2-7, with D hard to call. The V and J ends lost 4 bases and 2 bases respectively, with 12 bases between them. Per the germline V gene, CDR1 is SEHNR and CDR2 is FQNEAQ (reference sequence). CDR3 length: 14 residues. The CDR3 DNA reads TGTGCCAGCAGCTCGAGAGGTCCTACCTACGAGCAGTACTTC. It yields the protein CASSSRGPTYEQYF.

V gene TRBV6-1 combines with J gene TRBJ1-5; D gene uncertain. CDR3 length: 11 residues. The germline V gene encodes CDR1 MNHNS and CDR2 SASEGT. The ends were cut back, 3 bases at V and 9 bases at J, with 6 bases in the middle. The CDR3 sequence is CASSDPWPQHF. The CDR3 bases are TGTGCCAGCAGTGACCCCTGGCCCCAGCATTTT.

This clonotype was detected only a few times. The chain uses TRBV7-6 and TRBJ2-3, with 8 bases that match TRBD2. This CDR3 region has 18 residues. CDR1 SGHVS and CDR2 FNYEAQ come from the germline V gene. V was pared by 4 bases and J by 4 bases, with 16 bases of the junction left unmatched. The CDR3 region is CASSSKSGSVGGADTQYF. The CDR3 nucleotides are TGTGCCAGCAGCTCGAAGAGCGGGAGTGTGGGGGGGGCAGATACGCAGTATTTT.

This chain links TRBV7-3 with TRBJ2-3, with D maybe TRBD1 (5 bases). This CDR3 comprises 13 residues. Trimming pared 5 bases from V and 5 bases from J, leaving 11 bases between. The germline V gene has CDR1 SGHTA and CDR2 FQGTGA. The CDR3 reads CASSPTQGDTQYF. The CDR3 DNA sequence: TGTGCCAGCAGCCCTACTCAGGGAGATACGCAGTATTTT.

V usage is TRBV12-3 or TRBV12-4 and J usage is TRBJ1-5; D uncertain. The CDR3 length is 14 residues. With 3 bases removed from V and 9 bases from J, the gap between germline ends came to 15 bases. Here the CDR3 DNA reads TGTGCCAGCAGTTTTGGGGTGGCGCCGGCGCCCCAGCATTTT. This codes for CASSFGVAPAPQHF.

V and J are TRBV5-1 and TRBJ1-1; no firm D call. The germline V and J ends were trimmed by 8 bases and 7 bases, with 18 bases remaining between them. This CDR3 is built from 13 residues. Germline assignment: CDR1 SGHRS and CDR2 YFSETQ. CDR3: CASTNPLFGEAFF. In DNA form, the CDR3 reads TGCGCCAGTACCAATCCATTATTCGGTGAAGCTTTCTTT.

This clonotype was detected only a few times. The chain carries TRBV29-1 and TRBJ1-1; no firm D call. This CDR3 is 14 amino acids long. Trimming removed 1 base at V and 1 base at J, with 10 bases between. Germline V gene lookup returns CDR1 SQVTM and CDR2 ANQGSEA. The DNA for the CDR3 is TGCAGCGTTGAAGTTTACGCAGCGAACACTGAAGCTTTCTTT. Its translation: CSVEVYAANTEAFF.

The gene calls are TRBV4-1 and TRBJ2-1; TRBD2 agrees at 9 bases. Unmatched junction bases numbered 10, after V lost 5 bases and J lost 5 bases. Per germline, CDR1 MGHRA and CDR2 YSYEKL. There are 16 residues in the CDR3. The CDR3 here is CASSSKRGERDNEQFF. The CDR3 coding sequence is TGCGCCAGCAGCTCAAAGCGGGGGGAGCGGGACAATGAGCAGTTCTTC.

The genes are TRBV30 and TRBJ2-5; 13 bases are a match to TRBD2. V gave up 0 bases and J gave up 2 bases; unmatched junction bases: 15. The V gene's germline CDR1 is GTSNPN and CDR2 SVGIG (reference sequence). The CDR3 is 20 amino acids. The CDR3 sequence is CAWSVSRTSGRRLSQETQYF. For the CDR3, the DNA is TGTGCCTGGAGTGTATCCCGGACTAGCGGGAGACGACTGTCACAAGAGACCCAGTACTTC.

This clonotype showed up just once. The chain uses TRBV3-1 and TRBJ2-7, with D possibly matching TRBD2 (6 bases). Germline assignment: CDR1 LGHDT and CDR2 YNNKEL (reference sequence). CDR3 length equals 13 residues. V dropped 0 bases and J dropped 4 bases, with 7 bases sitting between them. The CDR3 coding sequence is TGTGCCAGCAGCCAAGAGGACTATTACGAGCAGTACTTC. This sequence encodes CASSQEDYYEQYF.

The gene calls are TRBV4-2 and TRBJ2-3, with a tentative D call TRBD1 (6 bases). The CDR3 has 17 amino acids. The V gene lost 1 base and the J gene lost 0 bases, with 14 bases spanning the gap. The germline CDR1 and CDR2 sequences are LGHNA and YNFKEQ. Here the CDR3 reads CASSQVPGHSSTDTQYF. The CDR3 bases are TGTGCCAGCAGCCAAGTCCCGGGACATTCTAGCACAGATACGCAGTATTTT.

The V call is TRBV6-5, the J call TRBJ1-2; D remains ambiguous. V dropped 5 bases and J dropped 0 bases, with 22 bases sitting between them. The CDR3 spans 18 residues. Per the germline V gene, CDR1 is MNHEY and CDR2 is SVGAGI. The DNA for the CDR3 is TGTGCCAGCAGTCGTACGCTACGGCGCTACTCACCTAACTATGGCTACACCTTC. Protein product: CASSRTLRRYSPNYGYTF.